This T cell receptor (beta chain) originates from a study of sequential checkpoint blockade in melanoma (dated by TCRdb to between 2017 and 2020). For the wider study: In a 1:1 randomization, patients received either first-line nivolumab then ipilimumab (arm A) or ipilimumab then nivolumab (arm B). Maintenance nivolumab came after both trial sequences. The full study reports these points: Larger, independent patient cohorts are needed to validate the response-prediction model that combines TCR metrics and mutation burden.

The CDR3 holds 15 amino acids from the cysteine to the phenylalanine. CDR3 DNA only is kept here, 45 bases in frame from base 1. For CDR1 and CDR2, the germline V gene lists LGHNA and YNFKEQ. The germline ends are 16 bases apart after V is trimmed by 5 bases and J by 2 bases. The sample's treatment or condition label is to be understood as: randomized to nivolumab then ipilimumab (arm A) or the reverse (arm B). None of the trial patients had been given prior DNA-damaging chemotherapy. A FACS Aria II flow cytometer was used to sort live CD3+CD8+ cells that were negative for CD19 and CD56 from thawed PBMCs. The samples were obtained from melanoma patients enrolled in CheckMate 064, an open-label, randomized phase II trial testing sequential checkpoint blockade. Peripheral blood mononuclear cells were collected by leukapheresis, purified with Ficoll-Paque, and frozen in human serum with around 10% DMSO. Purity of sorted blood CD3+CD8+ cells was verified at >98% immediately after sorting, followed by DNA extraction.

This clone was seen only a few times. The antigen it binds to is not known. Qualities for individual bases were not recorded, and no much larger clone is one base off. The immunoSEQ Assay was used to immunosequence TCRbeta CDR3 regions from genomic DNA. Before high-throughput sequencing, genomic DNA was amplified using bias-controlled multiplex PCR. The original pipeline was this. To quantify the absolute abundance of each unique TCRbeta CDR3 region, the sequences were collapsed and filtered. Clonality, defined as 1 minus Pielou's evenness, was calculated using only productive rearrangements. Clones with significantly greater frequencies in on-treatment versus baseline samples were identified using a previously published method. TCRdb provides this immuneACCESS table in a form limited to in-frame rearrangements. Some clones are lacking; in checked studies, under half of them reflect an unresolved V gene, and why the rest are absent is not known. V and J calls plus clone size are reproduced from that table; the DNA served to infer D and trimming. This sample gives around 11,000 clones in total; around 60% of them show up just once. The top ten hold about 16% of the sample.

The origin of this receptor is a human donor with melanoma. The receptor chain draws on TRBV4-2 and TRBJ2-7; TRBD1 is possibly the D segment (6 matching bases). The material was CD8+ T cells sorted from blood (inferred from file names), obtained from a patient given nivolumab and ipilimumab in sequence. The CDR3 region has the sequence CASSATGPDPYEQYF. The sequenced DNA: TGTGCCAGCAGCGCTACAGGGCCCGATCCCTACGAGCAGTACTTC.